The rows below give T cell receptor beta chains drawn from one sample of a study of cytotoxic CD8 clonotypes in ibrutinib-treated CLL. TCRdb keeps only in-frame clones here, not all; method: immunoSEQ multiplex PCR. The sample records 150,000 to 200,000 clones, roughly four fifths being singletons. Sequencing used PBMCs, obtained after 12 months of ibrutinib treatment. All receptors derive from a human donor with chronic lymphocytic leukemia. The CDR3 runs from the conserved cysteine through the conserved F or W. A D gene is named only where the DNA matches it firmly. Only part of the rows carry a size: once, few, many, or a class if the clone is expanded.

J gene | D gene | clone size | V gene | CDR3 protein | CDR3 DNA
TRBJ2-1 | - | - | TRBV27 | CASSLQGVRGYNEQFF | TGTGCCAGCAGTTTACAAGGGGTTAGAGGTTACAATGAGCAGTTCTTC
TRBJ2-7 | - | - | TRBV6-5 | CASSYSEYEQYF | TGTGCCAGCAGTTACTCCGAGTACGAGCAGTACTTC
TRBJ1-6 | - | - | TRBV18 | CASSPNSNSPLHF | TGTGCCAGCTCACCAAATTCTAATTCACCCCTCCACTTT
TRBJ1-2 | - | - | TRBV28 | CASSPLWRPRVNYGYTF | TGTGCCAGCAGTCCCCTGTGGCGGCCTCGAGTAAACTATGGCTACACCTTC
TRBJ1-6 | TRBD1 | - | TRBV5-1 | CASRSTGVGSPLHF | TGCGCCAGCAGATCGACAGGGGTCGGCTCACCCCTCCACTTT
TRBJ2-7 | TRBD2 | - | TRBV5-8 | CASSFGQRGYEQYF | TGTGCCAGCAGCTTCGGCCAGCGGGGCTACGAGCAGTACTTC
TRBJ2-3 | - | once | TRBV5-1 | CASRLNPREGFGTDTQYF | TGCGCCAGCAGGCTGAACCCCCGCGAGGGTTTCGGCACAGATACGCAGTATTTT
TRBJ2-7 | - | - | TRBV6-5 | CASSYSTGRGYEQYF | TGTGCCAGCAGTTACTCGACAGGGAGGGGGTACGAGCAGTACTTC
TRBJ1-5 | - | - | TRBV28 | CASSQGPGVNQPQHF | TGTGCCAGCAGCCAAGGGCCGGGGGTAAATCAGCCCCAGCATTTT
TRBJ1-5 | - | - | TRBV7-2 | CASSFSRNQPQHF | TGTGCCAGCAGCTTTAGTAGGAATCAGCCCCAGCATTTT
TRBJ2-2 | - | - | TRBV7-2 | CASSGSGQTGELFF | TGTGCCAGCAGCGGGAGCGGGCAGACCGGGGAGCTGTTTTTT
TRBJ1-1 | TRBD1 | - | TRBV6-5 | CASNLDRIKNTEAFF | TGTGCCAGCAACCTGGACAGGATTAAAAACACTGAAGCTTTCTTT
TRBJ2-3 | TRBD2 | - | TRBV7-2 | CASSPSLAGAGGRKYF | TGTGCCAGCAGCCCGTCACTAGCGGGGGCTGGAGGACGGAAGTATTTT
TRBJ1-1 | - | few | TRBV2 | CASSDRQVTEAFF | TGTGCCAGCAGTGACCGACAGGTTACTGAAGCTTTCTTT
TRBJ2-5 | - | - | TRBV7-2 | CASSLLGGQETQYF | TGTGCCAGCAGCTTATTGGGCGGACAAGAGACCCAGTACTTC
TRBJ1-1 | - | - | TRBV4-1 | CASSQRGASTEAFF | TGCGCCAGCAGCCAAAGGGGGGCATCCACTGAAGCTTTCTTT
TRBJ1-2 | TRBD1 | - | TRBV28 | CASSRSGTGVYGYTF | TGTGCCAGCAGTAGATCCGGGACAGGGGTTTATGGCTACACCTTC
TRBJ1-3 | - | - | TRBV7-6 | CASSLLVQETGGTIYF | TGTGCCAGCAGCTTACTTGTACAAGAAACTGGGGGCACCATATATTTT
TRBJ2-5 | TRBD1 | few | TRBV5-1 | CASGRDSQETQYF | TGCGCCAGCGGCCGGGACAGCCAAGAGACCCAGTACTTC
TRBJ1-5 | - | - | TRBV28 | CASSPPGLLGQPQHF | TGTGCCAGCAGTCCGCCGGGACTCCTAGGACAGCCCCAGCATTTT
TRBJ1-1 | - | - | TRBV4-2 | CASGGNTEAFF | TGTGCCAGTGGGGGGAACACTGAAGCTTTCTTT
TRBJ2-1 | - | few | TRBV18 | CASSRTEYNEQFF | TGTGCCAGCTCGCGTACGGAATACAATGAGCAGTTCTTC
TRBJ2-3 | - | - | TRBV6-5 | CASSFRQAFTDTQYF | TGTGCCAGCAGTTTCAGACAGGCTTTCACAGATACGCAGTATTTT
TRBJ1-1 | - | - | TRBV2 | CASTGERLNTEAFF | TGTGCCAGCACCGGGGAGAGACTGAACACTGAAGCTTTCTTT
TRBJ1-2 | - | - | TRBV7-9 | CASRRGDNYGYTF | TGTGCCAGCAGAAGGGGTGACAACTATGGCTACACCTTC
TRBJ1-1 | - | - | TRBV11-1 | CASSLSQGFTEAFF | TGTGCCAGCAGCTTAAGTCAGGGGTTCACTGAAGCTTTCTTT
TRBJ1-2 | - | few | TRBV6-5 | CASRPWDLFHGYTF | TGTGCCAGCAGGCCGTGGGACCTATTCCATGGCTACACCTTC
TRBJ2-2 | - | - | TRBV21-1 | CASSKAGSGDTGELFF | TGTGCCAGCAGCAAAGCGGGTAGCGGGGACACCGGGGAGCTGTTTTTT
TRBJ2-1 | TRBD2 | few | TRBV7-6 | CASSATSGAYNEQFF | TGTGCCAGCAGTGCGACTAGCGGGGCTTACAATGAGCAGTTCTTC
TRBJ2-5 | TRBD1 | few | TRBV28 | CASSPYRQGAVETQYF | TGTGCCAGCAGTCCCTACAGACAGGGGGCCGTGGAGACCCAGTACTTC
TRBJ1-5 | - | few | TRBV30 | CAWSGGFNSNQPQHF | TGTGCCTGGAGTGGTGGCTTCAATAGCAATCAGCCCCAGCATTTT
TRBJ2-1 | TRBD2 | - | TRBV2 | CASSDTSGNYNEQFF | TGTGCCAGCAGTGACACTAGCGGGAACTACAATGAGCAGTTCTTC
TRBJ1-1 | - | - | TRBV2 | CASTDGQGWLSNTEAFF | TGTGCCAGCACCGACGGCCAGGGGTGGCTCTCGAACACTGAAGCTTTCTTT
TRBJ1-4 | TRBD1 | - | TRBV5-1 | CASRRTGRTTNEKLFF | TGCGCCAGCAGAAGGACAGGACGAACAACTAATGAAAAACTGTTTTTT
TRBJ1-5 | - | - | TRBV6-5 | CASSYSDRNQPQHF | TGTGCCAGCAGTTATTCGGACAGAAATCAGCCCCAGCATTTT
TRBJ2-1 | - | - | TRBV4-1 | CASSQDTRRAGNEQFF | TGCGCCAGCAGCCAGGATACTCGAAGGGCTGGCAATGAGCAGTTCTTC
TRBJ1-5 | - | - | TRBV7-9 | CASSLGGPNQPQHF | TGTGCCAGCAGCTTAGGAGGGCCGAATCAGCCCCAGCATTTT
TRBJ1-5 | TRBD1 | medium-sized | TRBV19 | CASTKYRDRAQPQHF | TGTGCCAGTACCAAATACCGGGACAGGGCTCAGCCCCAGCATTTT
TRBJ1-6 | - | - | TRBV27 | CANSSREPLHF | TGTGCCAACAGTTCACGGGAACCCCTCCACTTT
TRBJ1-2 | TRBD1 | - | TRBV6-5 | CASSYSGQGGGYTF | TGTGCCAGCAGTTACTCCGGACAGGGGGGTGGCTACACCTTC
TRBJ2-2 | - | - | TRBV9 | CASSGARDTGELFF | TGTGCCAGCAGCGGGGCGAGGGACACCGGGGAGCTGTTTTTT
TRBJ1-2 | - | - | TRBV5-6 | CASSFPPYGYTF | TGTGCCAGCAGCTTTCCCCCCTATGGCTACACCTTC
TRBJ2-7 | TRBD2 | few | TRBV7-2 | CASSVRLAGGLYEQYF | TGTGCCAGCAGCGTCAGACTAGCGGGAGGACTCTACGAGCAGTACTTC
TRBJ1-5 | - | - | TRBV7-2 | CASSSGLIYRDPRPQHF | TGTGCCAGCAGCTCCGGCCTAATTTACAGGGATCCGAGGCCCCAGCATTTT
TRBJ2-2 | - | - | TRBV28 | CASSTLGTNTGELFF | TGTGCCAGCAGCACCCTGGGAACGAACACCGGGGAGCTGTTTTTT
TRBJ2-7 | - | - | TRBV19 | CASSIGQVPYEQYF | TGTGCCAGTAGTATAGGACAGGTTCCCTACGAGCAGTACTTC
TRBJ1-2 | - | - | TRBV7-2 | CASSLGNYGYTF | TGTGCCAGCAGCTTAGGAAACTATGGCTACACCTTC
TRBJ2-6 | - | - | TRBV2 | CASSEALLGANVLTF | TGTGCCAGCAGTGAAGCTTTACTAGGGGCCAACGTCCTGACTTTC